This paragraph reports one T cell receptor beta chain. The CDR3 is made up of 14 amino acids. The V and J ends lost 3 bases and 4 bases respectively, with 11 bases between them. Germline CDR1 MNHNS, CDR2 SASEGT. These data come from a study of blood T cell repertoires in COVID-19. About the study: The analysed material was cDNA or gDNA that came from T cells, B-cell-depleted T cells, or PBMCs.

Original processing notes: Reference gene primer amplification yielded estimated nucleated cell counts. Sequencing was performed with immunoSEQ multiplex PCR; in TCRdb, only in-frame clones are kept and a portion is missing. The D gene and trimming were derived from the DNA, and the V and J assignments and clone size from that table. The sample has 150,000 to 200,000 clones, nearly 90% seen once; the top ten hold 0.62%. V is TRBV6-1 and J is TRBJ2-3; no clear D gene. The receptor was isolated from a man between 45 and 60 years old with acute or convalescent COVID-19. Input material: peripheral blood. This CDR3 is CASSETHPSDTQYF. The CDR3 coding sequence is TGTGCCAGCAGTGAGACTCATCCTTCAGATACGCAGTATTTT.